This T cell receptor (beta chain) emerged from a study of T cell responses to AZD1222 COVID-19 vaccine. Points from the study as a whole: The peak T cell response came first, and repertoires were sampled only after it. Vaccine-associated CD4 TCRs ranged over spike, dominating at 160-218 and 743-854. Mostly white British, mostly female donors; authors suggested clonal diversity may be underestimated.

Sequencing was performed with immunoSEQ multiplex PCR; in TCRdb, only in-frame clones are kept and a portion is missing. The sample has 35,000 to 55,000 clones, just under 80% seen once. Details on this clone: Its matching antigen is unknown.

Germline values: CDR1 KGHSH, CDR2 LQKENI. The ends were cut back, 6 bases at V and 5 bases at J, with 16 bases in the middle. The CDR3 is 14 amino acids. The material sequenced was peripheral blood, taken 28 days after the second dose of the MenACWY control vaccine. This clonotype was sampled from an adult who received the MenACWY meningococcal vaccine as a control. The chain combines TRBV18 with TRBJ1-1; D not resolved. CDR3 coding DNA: TGTGCCAGCTCCCCTGTAGGCAGTGGGACTGAAGCTTTCTTT. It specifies CASSPVGSGTEAFF.